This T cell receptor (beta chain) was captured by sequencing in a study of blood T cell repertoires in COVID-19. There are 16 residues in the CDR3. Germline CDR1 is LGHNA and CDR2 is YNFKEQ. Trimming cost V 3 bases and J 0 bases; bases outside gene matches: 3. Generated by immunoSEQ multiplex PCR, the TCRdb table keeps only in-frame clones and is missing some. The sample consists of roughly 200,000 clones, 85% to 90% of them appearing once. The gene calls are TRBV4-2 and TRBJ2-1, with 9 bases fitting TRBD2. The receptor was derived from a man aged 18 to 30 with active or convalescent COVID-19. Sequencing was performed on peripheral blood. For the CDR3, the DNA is TGTGCCAGCAGCCAGCGGGAGGGTAACTCCTACAATGAGCAGTTCTTC. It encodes CASSQREGNSYNEQFF.